These 6 T cell receptor beta chains came from one sample sequenced in a study of graft-versus-host responses after intestinal transplantation. Libraries were prepared by immunoSEQ multiplex PCR; TCRdb keeps only in-frame clonotypes and omits some of them. The sample lists some 39,000 clones; 85% to 90% were seen once. The sequencing here drew on PBMCs, taken around 270 days after transplant. The receptor source for this set is a human patient who received an intestinal transplant, so some T cells may come from the graft donor.

The rearrangement links TRBV5-1 to TRBJ2-3; unclear D gene. V was cut by 2 bases and J by 0 bases, with 16 bases left in between. The CDR3 loop spans 17 amino acids. Germline V lookup: CDR1 SGHRS, CDR2 YFSETQ. CDR3 residues: CASSFPSSHPSTDTQYF. DNA for the CDR3: TGCGCCAGCAGCTTTCCCTCGAGCCATCCTAGCACAGATACGCAGTATTTT. Combining the CDR3 with reference TRBV5-1 and TRBJ2-3 gives the whole variable domain KAGVTQTPRYLIKTRGQQVTLSCSPISGHRSVSWYQQTPGQGLQFLFEYFSETQRNKGNFPGRFSGRQFSNSRSEMNVSTLELGDSALYLCASSFPSSHPSTDTQYFGPGTRLTVL.

This clone was counted once. The CDR3 DNA reads TGTGCCAGCAGCTTAGTCACAGGGCAATATGGCTACACCTTC. This gives the protein CASSLVTGQYGYTF. V and J are TRBV7-9 and TRBJ1-2; TRBD1 might be the D (6 bases). Germline V lookup: CDR1 SEHNR, CDR2 FQNEAQ (reference sequence). The CDR3 consists of 14 residues. V was shortened by 1 base and J by 5 bases, with 11 bases between the two germline ends.

This sequence joins TRBV5-1 and TRBJ2-5; 8 positions agree with TRBD1. Losses at the gene ends were 2 bases for V and 1 base for J; bases not matched to a gene: 1. This CDR3 spans 14 amino acids. Germline CDR1 is SGHRS and CDR2 is YFSETQ. The CDR3 spells CASSFGQGQETQYF. The CDR3, as DNA: TGCGCCAGCAGCTTTGGACAGGGCCAAGAGACCCAGTACTTC.

Worth noting for this clone: The sample contains more than one DNA sequence encoding this CDR3. The chain recombines TRBV6-5 with TRBJ2-1; D not certain. The CDR3 consists of 14 residues. With 0 bases removed from V and 4 bases from J, the gap between germline ends came to 7 bases. Germline CDR1 reads MNHEY; CDR2 reads SVGAGI. CDR3 coding DNA: TGTGCCAGCAGTTACTCAAGGGTATACAATGAGCAGTTCTTC. This translates into CASSYSRVYNEQFF.

V gene TRBV5-5 combines with J gene TRBJ2-1; D gene uncertain. The ends were cut back, 2 bases at V and 4 bases at J, with 16 bases in the middle. The CDR3 totals 16 residues. Germline CDR1 is SGHKS and CDR2 is YYEKEE (reference sequence). CDR3 protein: CASSFFEVARYNEQFF. The CDR3 nucleotides read TGTGCCAGCAGCTTTTTCGAGGTGGCGAGATACAATGAGCAGTTCTTC.

With respect to this clone: Germline and junction disagree at one end, which may indicate a read error. The same CDR3 is also encoded by other DNA sequences in this sample. The CDR3 DNA follows: TGCGCCAGTAGTATTTTTCGTGAAGCTTTCTTT. This gives the protein CASSIFREAFF. This rearrangement joins TRBV19 to TRBJ1-1; D remains ambiguous. CDR1 and CDR2 from the germline V gene are LNHDA and SQIVND (reference sequence). The CDR3 is 11 amino acids.